This T cell receptor (beta chain) was obtained from a study of monozygotic twins with cystic fibrosis. The repertoire was sequenced with immunoSEQ multiplex PCR; TCRdb's copy has only in-frame clones and lacks some. There are some 33,000 clones in the sample; over 80% occur only once, and under 0.25% lies in the top ten. Germline CDR1 is SGDLS and CDR2 is YYNGEE. The V gene lost 5 bases and the J gene lost 1 base, with 9 bases spanning the gap. The CDR3 covers 13 residues. To note about this clone: Its antigen is still unknown.

Study-level findings and limits: Clonality was generally low (median around 0.01), higher in the most severe patients.

The sample comprised blood. The receptor comes from a boy younger than 10 with cystic fibrosis. The chain has TRBV9 and TRBJ1-1; TRBD1 might be the D (6 bases). CDR3 in amino acids: CASSRTANTEAFF. The CDR3 nucleotides are TGTGCCAGCAGTCGGACAGCGAACACTGAAGCTTTCTTT. The complete variable domain, with remaining parts taken from reference TRBV9 and TRBJ1-1, reads DSGVTQTPKHLITATGQRVTLRCSPRSGDLSVYWYQQSLDQGLQFLIQYYNGEERAKGNILERFSAQQFPDLHSELNLSSLELGDSALYFCASSRTANTEAFFGQGTRLTVV.